These 22 T cell receptor beta chains share one sample of origin, sequenced in a study of T cell responses to AZD1222 COVID-19 vaccine. Profiling relied on immunoSEQ multiplex PCR, and the TCRdb table lists in-frame clones only, not all of them. The sample comprises 55,000 to 60,000 clones, around 83% of which are singletons, and approximately 19% rests with the top ten. The source material was peripheral blood, sampled on day 0 of MenACWY control vaccination. These receptors originate from an adult in good health.

The sample holds a few counts of this clone. The rearrangement joins TRBV11-1 to TRBJ1-2; 10 bases agree with TRBD1. V gave up 3 bases and J gave up 3 bases; unmatched junction bases: 4. CDR1 is SGHAT and CDR2 is FQDESV in the germline V gene (reference sequence). This CDR3 has 15 amino acids. The CDR3 bases are TGTGCCAGCAGCTTTGCGGGACAGGGGTACTATGGCTACACCTTC. Its protein product is CASSFAGQGYYGYTF.

CDR3 in amino acids: CASTASGRYEQYF. CDR3 in DNA: TGTGCCAGCACGGCTAGCGGGAGATACGAGCAGTACTTC. The chain recombines TRBV28 with TRBJ2-7; 10 positions agree with TRBD2. V was clipped by 7 bases and J by 4 bases; unmatched bases: 4. This CDR3 spans 13 amino acids. CDR1 and CDR2 (germline): MDHEN, SYDVKM.

This clone was recorded only once. V and J are TRBV11-3 and TRBJ2-1; 10 nucleotides align to TRBD2. Per germline, CDR1 SGHNT and CDR2 YENEEA. The CDR3 length is 22 residues. Unmatched junction bases numbered 17, after V lost 0 bases and J lost 0 bases. CDR3 sequence reads: CASSLDYTGGFSGRISYNEQFF. Written as DNA, the CDR3 is TGTGCCAGCAGCTTAGATTATACAGGGGGATTTAGCGGGAGGATCTCCTACAATGAGCAGTTCTTC.

The chain combines TRBV28 with TRBJ2-1, with 9 positions matching TRBD2. The ends lost 2 bases at V and 5 bases at J; junction bases unmatched: 10. Germline-derived CDR1 and CDR2 are MDHEN and SYDVKM. This CDR3 has 17 amino acids. CDR3 amino acids: CASSLVGLTSGNNEQFF. CDR3 coding DNA: TGTGCCAGCAGTTTAGTAGGTTTGACTAGCGGTAACAATGAGCAGTTCTTC.

This clone was recorded once. V usage is TRBV4-2 and J usage is TRBJ1-4, with D hard to call. Germline CDR1 LGHNA, CDR2 YNFKEQ. The V end was cut by 1 base, the J end by 0 bases, with 3 bases between. The CDR3 consists of 14 residues. The DNA of the CDR3 is TGTGCCAGCAGCCAAGGGGCAACTAATGAAAAACTGTTTTTT. Amino acids: CASSQGATNEKLFF.

The chain carries TRBV19 and TRBJ1-5; 7 nucleotides match TRBD1. CDR1 is LNHDA and CDR2 is SQIVND in the germline V gene (reference sequence). Losses at the gene ends were 5 bases for V and 5 bases for J; bases not matched to a gene: 9. This CDR3 region has 15 residues. Here the CDR3 DNA reads TGTGCCAGTAGTCTTAACAGGGGAGAGTATCAGCCCCAGCATTTT. The encoded protein is CASSLNRGEYQPQHF.

The DNA of the CDR3 is TGTGCCAGCAGCACAGATAGCGGGAGCGGGGAGACCCAGTACTTC. Translation: CASSTDSGSGETQYF. The chain has TRBV11-3 and TRBJ2-5; 9 bases match TRBD2. V dropped 5 bases and J dropped 5; count of bases not matched to a gene: 9. Germline CDR1 is SGHNT and CDR2 is YENEEA. The CDR3 loop spans 15 amino acids.

CDR3 sequence: CATSRDRSGIGEQFF. The DNA of the CDR3 is TGTGCCACCAGCAGAGATAGGAGCGGGATCGGTGAGCAGTTCTTC. This chain uses TRBV15 with TRBJ2-1, with 7 bases that match TRBD2. The germline V gene has CDR1 LNHNV and CDR2 YYDKDF (reference sequence). Trimming removed 0 bases from V and 9 bases from J; junction bases left unmatched: 8. The CDR3 has 15 amino acids. Full variable domain (outside the CDR3, taken from reference TRBV15 and TRBJ2-1): DAMVIQNPRYQVTQFGKPVTLSCSQTLNHNVMYWYQQKSSQAPKLLFHYYDKDFNNEADTPDNFQSRRPNTSFCFLDIRSPGLGDTAMYLCATSRDRSGIGEQFFGPGTRLTVL.

This clone was seen once. The chain employs TRBV27 and TRBJ2-7, with TRBD1 matching over 7 bases. V was pared by 6 bases and J by 0 bases, with 8 bases of the junction left unmatched. The germline V gene encodes CDR1 MNHEY and CDR2 SMNVEV (reference sequence). The CDR3 has 15 residues. The CDR3 DNA reads as TGTGCCAGCAGAGTCCGGGACAGCACCTCCTACGAGCAGTACTTC. It is translated as CASRVRDSTSYEQYF.

The rearrangement uses TRBV5-1 and TRBJ2-5; 14 bases map to TRBD2. Germline-derived CDR1 and CDR2 are SGHRS and YFSETQ. The CDR3 sequence is 17 residues long. Unmatched junction bases numbered 8, after V lost 6 bases and J lost 1 base. CDR3 residues: CASKRTSGRPVQETQYF. CDR3 nucleotides: TGCGCCAGCAAGAGGACTAGCGGGAGGCCGGTCCAAGAGACCCAGTACTTC.

The genes are TRBV10-2 and TRBJ2-7, with a tentative D call TRBD1 (6 bases). CDR1 WSHSY and CDR2 SAAADI come from the germline V gene. The CDR3 extends over 14 amino acids. V was clipped by 8 bases and J by 3 bases, with 17 bases between them. CDR3 DNA: TGCGCCAGCGAGGATGGACAGTTAATCTACGAGCAGTACTTC. Its translation is CASEDGQLIYEQYF.

The chain uses TRBV6-6 and TRBJ2-7; 7 bases fit TRBD1. The CDR3 is 14 residues long. With 2 bases clipped from V and 0 bases from J, the junction kept 1 base outside the gene matches. The germline gives CDR1 MNHNY, CDR2 SVGAGI (reference sequence). The CDR3 bases are TGTGCCAGCAGTTACAGGGACAGCTCCTACGAGCAGTACTTC. Its protein product is CASSYRDSSYEQYF.

This chain connects TRBV19 to TRBJ1-3, with 10 bases that match TRBD1. Germline V gene data show CDR1 as LNHDA and CDR2 as SQIVND (reference sequence). After removal of 4 bases from V and 2 bases from J, the junction contained 5 bases not matched to a gene. The CDR3 is 16 residues long. CDR3 protein: CASSTDRGRAGNTIYF. DNA of the CDR3: TGTGCCAGTAGTACTGACAGGGGGCGAGCTGGAAACACCATATATTTT.

The chain has TRBV6-1 and TRBJ1-4, with 8 bases matching TRBD1. The J segment lost 6 bases and the V segment lost 6 bases, leaving 6 bases of the junction unmatched. Germline V gives CDR1 MNHNS, CDR2 SASEGT. The CDR3 consists of 14 residues. This CDR3 reads CASSPGGGDEKLFF. In DNA, the CDR3 is TGTGCCAGCAGCCCAGGGGGCGGTGATGAAAAACTGTTTTTT.

This sequence joins TRBV30 and TRBJ1-1, with TRBD1 as a possible D gene (5 bases). The CDR3 is 14 amino acids. The germline V and J ends were trimmed by 0 bases and 4 bases, with 12 bases remaining between them. CDR1 and CDR2 (germline): GTSNPN, SVGIG (reference sequence). This CDR3 is CAWSVAGYSTEAFF. The CDR3 DNA follows: TGTGCCTGGAGTGTAGCAGGGTACAGCACTGAAGCTTTCTTT. Complete variable domain (other parts from reference TRBV30 and TRBJ1-1): SQTIHQWPATLVQPVGSPLSLECTVEGTSNPNLYWYRQAAGRGLQLLFYSVGIGQISSEVPQNLSASRPQDRQFILSSKKLLLSDSGFYLCAWSVAGYSTEAFFGQGTRLTVV.

V and J are TRBV5-6 and TRBJ1-2, with a tentative D call TRBD1 (5 bases). The CDR3 consists of 13 residues. Germline V gives CDR1 SGHDT, CDR2 YYEEEE. Trimming took off 4 bases at V and 8 bases at J, with 15 bases between the two ends. The CDR3 is CASSTGTMGGYTF. Written as DNA, the CDR3 is TGTGCCAGCAGCACGGGGACTATGGGGGGCTACACCTTC.

The gene calls are TRBV4-3 and TRBJ1-1; D uncertain. Trimming pared 4 bases from V and 0 bases from J, leaving 12 bases between. CDR1 is LGHNA, CDR2 YSLEER, per germline. The CDR3 covers 15 residues. The CDR3 coding sequence is TGCGCCAGCAGCCCCGATAGGACGGTGAACACTGAAGCTTTCTTT. Translation gives CASSPDRTVNTEAFF.

V gene TRBV5-1 combines with J gene TRBJ2-3; 9 bases are shared with TRBD2. Trimming removed 4 bases from V and 6 bases from J; junction bases left unmatched: 9. Germline lookup yields CDR1 SGHRS and CDR2 YFSETQ. This CDR3 region has 15 residues. CDR3 protein: CASSHGTSRSDTQYF. Here the CDR3 DNA reads TGCGCCAGCAGCCATGGGACTAGCCGGAGTGATACGCAGTATTTT.

This chain uses TRBV6-2 or TRBV6-3 with TRBJ2-7; D may be TRBD2 (6 bases). Trimming took 7 bases from V and 3 from J, leaving 16 bases between them. The germline V gene encodes CDR1 MNHEY and CDR2 SVGEGT. This CDR3 region has 14 residues. The CDR3 coding sequence is TGTGCCAGCACCCCCGCGATCGGGGGCTACGAGCAGTACTTC. This codes for CASTPAIGGYEQYF.

The CDR3 coding sequence is TGTGCCAGCAGCTTGGAGGGTGGTACAAATCAGCCCCAGCATTTT. Its protein product is CASSLEGGTNQPQHF. The chain uses TRBV5-8 and TRBJ1-5; D unresolved. CDR3 length: 15 residues. Trimming left V 0 bases short and J 4 bases short, with 11 bases between. From germline, CDR1 is SGHTS and CDR2 YDEGEE.

As for this clone: Other DNA variants within this sample encode the same CDR3. The chain couples TRBV15 to TRBJ2-7; 8 bases are shared with TRBD2. Germline-derived CDR1 and CDR2 are LNHNV and YYDKDF (reference sequence). The CDR3 is 14 residues long. The V and J ends lost 5 bases and 0 bases, in that order; junction bases with no gene match: 3. The CDR3 region has the DNA TGTGCCACCAGCGGCGGGGGGAGCTCCTACGAGCAGTACTTC. It codes for CATSGGGSSYEQYF.

This clone was recorded only once. The rearrangement uses TRBV5-1 and TRBJ2-4; D gene uncertain. The germline V gene encodes CDR1 SGHRS and CDR2 YFSETQ. The V gene lost 0 bases and the J gene lost 7 bases, with 8 bases spanning the gap. This CDR3 is 13 amino acids long. The CDR3 loop is CASSLAQQNIQYF. In DNA, the CDR3 is TGCGCCAGCAGCTTGGCACAGCAGAACATTCAGTACTTC.